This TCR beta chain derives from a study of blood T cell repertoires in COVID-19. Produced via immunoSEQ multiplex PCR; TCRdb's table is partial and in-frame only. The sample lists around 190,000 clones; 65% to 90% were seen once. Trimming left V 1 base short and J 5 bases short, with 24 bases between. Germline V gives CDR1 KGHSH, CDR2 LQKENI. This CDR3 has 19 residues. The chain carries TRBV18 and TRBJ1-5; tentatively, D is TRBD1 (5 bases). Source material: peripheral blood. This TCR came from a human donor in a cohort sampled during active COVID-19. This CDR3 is CASSPRPGWTIDEDQPQHF. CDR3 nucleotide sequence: TGTGCCAGCTCACCACGGCCAGGGTGGACCATAGACGAAGATCAGCCCCAGCATTTT. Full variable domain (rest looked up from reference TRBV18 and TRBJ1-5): NAGVMQNPRHLVRRRGQEARLRCSPMKGHSHVYWYRQLPEEGLKFMVYLQKENIIDESGMPKERFSAEFPKEGPSILRIQQVVRGDSAAYFCASSPRPGWTIDEDQPQHFGDGTRLSIL.